Listed here is a single TCR beta chain. The antigen remains unidentified. This sample was included in a study of molecular identifiers for immune sequencing clone quantification. Study context: The replicates split RNA from approximately 20,000 or 100,000 naive CD8 cells five ways and sequenced four. Overall study findings and caveats: More than 97% of effector molecules, versus under 1% of naive-cell molecules, belonged to clones above 20 RNA copies.

A CD8+CD4-CCR7+CD45RA+ phenotype served as the sorting definition for naive CD8 T cells. TCRdb reanalysed the PCR reads using MiXCR and keeps one entry per CDR3 protein. The table has hundreds of thousands of distinct CDR3 sequences, roughly 23% seen once. The CDR3 extends over 14 amino acids. Trimming took 9 bases from V and 1 from J, leaving 15 bases between them. Germline CDR1 MNHEY, CDR2 SMNVEV (reference sequence). Sequencing was carried out using naive CD8+ T cells from blood, with Jurkat cell RNA spiked in. The subset: FACS-sorted CD8+CD4-CCR7+CD45RA+ naive T cells. This chain connects TRBV27 to TRBJ1-1, with a possible D match to TRBD1 (6 bases). The TCR sequence derives from a human donor in good health. Some libraries in this study had Jurkat cell RNA spiked in. This CDR3 reads CARSSDSPNTEAFF. CDR3 bases: TGTGCCAGAAGCTCGGACAGCCCGAACACTGAAGCTTTCTTT.